These 24 T cell receptor beta chains were sequenced from one sample in a study of shared clonotypes between healthy human individuals. Generated by immunoSEQ multiplex PCR, the TCRdb table keeps only in-frame clones and is missing some. The table includes approximately 1.5 million clones, approximately 98.5% detected once. Sequencing was done on a sample of naive CD4+ T cells sorted from blood. This sample's subset: CD45RA+ positively selected. All receptors derive from a man younger than 40 in good health.

As to this clone: The sample carries other DNA sequences with the same CDR3. The chain joins TRBV28 to TRBJ1-5, with D unresolved. CDR3 size: 12 residues. CDR1 and CDR2 (germline): MDHEN, SYDVKM. V was cut by 3 bases and J by 6 bases, with 6 bases left in between. CDR3 DNA: TGTGCCAGCAGTTTGGCTGGTCAGCCCCAGCATTTT. This sequence encodes CASSLAGQPQHF.

This clone was counted once. The chain uses TRBV5-6 and TRBJ2-6; D may correspond to TRBD1 or TRBD2 (5 bases each). Germline V CDR1 and CDR2: SGHDT, YYEEEE. The CDR3 totals 19 residues. Trimming pared 2 bases from V and 4 bases from J, leaving 22 bases between. The DNA for the CDR3 is TGTGCCAGCAGCTTCAGGGTAGTACAGTCGGGGCCCGGGGCCAACGTCCTGACTTTC. As protein: CASSFRVVQSGPGANVLTF.

The chain recombines TRBV7-9 with TRBJ1-1; 7 bases are shared with TRBD1. Unmatched junction bases numbered 4, after V lost 5 bases and J lost 1 base. Germline CDR1 and CDR2: SEHNR and FQNEAQ (reference sequence). This CDR3 has 14 residues. CDR3 loop: CASSRDRRNTEAFF. For the CDR3, the DNA is TGTGCCAGCAGCCGGGACAGACGGAACACTGAAGCTTTCTTT.

The rearrangement joins TRBV14 to TRBJ2-5; 9 bases fit TRBD2. Germline values: CDR1 SGHDN, CDR2 FVKESK. The V gene end was trimmed by 3 bases and the J gene end by 2 bases; junction bases not matched to a gene: 4. The CDR3 loop spans 15 amino acids. CDR3 sequence reads: CASSQGLAQQETQYF. CDR3 nucleotide sequence: TGTGCCAGCAGCCAGGGACTAGCACAACAAGAGACCCAGTACTTC.

This clone was seen just once. The V call is TRBV2, the J call TRBJ2-3, with D possibly matching TRBD1 (7 bases). Trimming removed 4 bases at V and 5 bases at J, with 13 bases between. Per the germline V gene, CDR1 is SNHLY and CDR2 is FYNNEI. This CDR3 has 14 residues. The CDR3 nucleotides are TGTGCCAGCAGTGGACAGGGAGGTGGAGATACGCAGTATTTT. Translation: CASSGQGGGDTQYF.

The chain links TRBV5-1 to TRBJ2-1, with TRBD1 matching over 8 bases. In germline, CDR1 is SGHRS, CDR2 YFSETQ. The CDR3 is 16 residues long. J gave up 7 bases and V 2 bases, and 11 bases lay outside the gene matches. Here the CDR3 reads CASSFHRDRLLNEQFF. The CDR3, as DNA: TGCGCCAGCAGCTTCCACCGGGACAGGTTATTGAATGAGCAGTTCTTC.

This chain uses TRBV7-9 with TRBJ2-3, with a tentative D call TRBD1 (6 bases). The CDR3 has 13 amino acids. Trimming took 6 bases from V and 5 from J, leaving 12 bases between them. Germline values: CDR1 SEHNR, CDR2 FQNEAQ (reference sequence). In DNA form, the CDR3 reads TGTGCCAGCAGTTCTTCAGGGGTAGATACGCAGTATTTT. Translating gives CASSSSGVDTQYF.

This clone was detected once. This sequence joins TRBV5-1 and TRBJ1-1; D is possibly TRBD1 (6 bases). Trimming removed 5 bases at V and 4 bases at J, with 21 bases between. This CDR3 is 16 amino acids long. CDR1 SGHRS and CDR2 YFSETQ come from the germline V gene. The CDR3 coding sequence is TGCGCCAGCAGTCCAGGGGCCTGGGGTTCGGGCACTGAAGCTTTCTTT. Its protein product is CASSPGAWGSGTEAFF.

The chain uses TRBV2 and TRBJ2-3; no firm D call. The CDR3 totals 14 residues. CDR1 is SNHLY, CDR2 FYNNEI, per germline. The V and J ends lost 4 bases and 0 bases respectively, with 8 bases between them. CDR3 nucleotide sequence: TGTGCCAGCAGTGGCGATCTAAGCACAGATACGCAGTATTTT. Protein product: CASSGDLSTDTQYF. The whole variable domain, remainder taken from reference TRBV2 and TRBJ2-3, is EPEVTQTPSHQVTQMGQEVILRCVPISNHLYFYWYRQILGQKVEFLVSFYNNEISEKSEIFDDQFSVERPDGSNFTLKIRSTKLEDSAMYFCASSGDLSTDTQYFGPGTRLTVL.

The chain uses TRBV7-2 and TRBJ1-3; the D is unclear. The V gene lost 3 bases and the J gene lost 1 base, with 7 bases spanning the gap. Germline-derived CDR1 and CDR2 are SGHTA and FQGNSA. The CDR3 is 14 residues long. The CDR3, as DNA: TGTGCCAGCAGCTTTGAAGGGTCTGGAAACACCATATATTTT. Encoded protein: CASSFEGSGNTIYF. The full variable domain, completed using reference TRBV7-2 and TRBJ1-3, is GAGVSQSPSNKVTEKGKDVELRCDPISGHTALYWYRQSLGQGLEFLIYFQGNSAPDKSGLPSDRFSAERTGGSVSTLTIQRTQQEDSAVYLCASSFEGSGNTIYFGEGSWLTVV.

The CDR3 sequence is CASSLARPGELFF. In DNA form, the CDR3 reads TGCGCCAGCAGCTTGGCCCGGCCCGGGGAGCTGTTTTTT. The genes are TRBV5-1 and TRBJ2-2; D unclear. The CDR3 extends over 13 amino acids. V shed 0 bases and J shed 6 bases, with 6 bases lying between them. Germline lookup yields CDR1 SGHRS and CDR2 YFSETQ.

V gene TRBV7-3 combines with J gene TRBJ1-2; 7 bases match TRBD1. CDR1 is SGHTA and CDR2 is FQGTGA in the germline V gene. With 4 bases clipped from V and 7 bases from J, the junction kept 9 bases outside the gene matches. CDR3 length: 14 residues. CDR3 region: CASSSTGLGGGYTF. Written as DNA, the CDR3 is TGTGCCAGCAGCTCGACAGGGCTTGGTGGTGGCTACACCTTC.

V is TRBV5-4 and J is TRBJ1-4; 11 nucleotides agree with TRBD1. The CDR3 is 15 amino acids. CDR1 SGHNT and CDR2 YYREEE come from the germline V gene (reference sequence). J gave up 5 bases and V 5 bases, and 5 bases lay outside the gene matches. The DNA of the CDR3 is TGTGCCAGCAGTCGAGGACAGGGGGCAAATGAAAAACTGTTTTTT. Its protein is CASSRGQGANEKLFF.

V gene TRBV20-1 combines with J gene TRBJ2-1, with D unresolved. V lost 0 bases and J lost 11, with 8 bases in between. The CDR3 consists of 11 residues. CDR1 DFQATT and CDR2 SNEGSKA come from the germline V gene (reference sequence). The CDR3 DNA reads as TGCAGTGCTAGAGATCGCGGAAAGCAGTTCTTC. It is translated as CSARDRGKQFF.

This clone was seen a few times. The rearrangement joins TRBV14 to TRBJ1-1, with D possibly being TRBD1 (5 bases). V shed 3 bases and J shed 3 bases, with 14 bases lying between them. The germline V gene has CDR1 SGHDN and CDR2 FVKESK. The length of the CDR3 is 15 residues. The chain's CDR3 is CASSQVAGWDTEAFF. As DNA, the CDR3 is TGTGCCAGCAGCCAGGTAGCAGGGTGGGACACTGAAGCTTTCTTT.

The gene calls are TRBV7-2 and TRBJ1-4; 7 bases match TRBD1. The germline V gene encodes CDR1 SGHTA and CDR2 FQGNSA. The CDR3 is made up of 14 amino acids. V gave up 5 bases and J gave up 3 bases; unmatched junction bases: 3. The CDR3 sequence is CASSEGQPNEKLFF. The CDR3 DNA is TGTGCCAGCAGCGAGGGACAGCCTAATGAAAAACTGTTTTTT.

The rearrangement links TRBV29-1 to TRBJ2-5, with 14 bases fitting TRBD2. CDR1 is SQVTM, CDR2 ANQGSEA, per germline. With V trimmed by 6 bases and J by 13 bases, 4 bases remained unmatched. The CDR3 extends over 11 amino acids. The CDR3 DNA reads as TGCAGCGTGACTAGCGGGAGGGCGCCGTACTTC. It yields the protein CSVTSGRAPYF. Full variable domain (outside the CDR3, taken from reference TRBV29-1 and TRBJ2-5): SAVISQKPSRDICQRGTSLTIQCQVDSQVTMMFWYRQQPGQSLTLIATANQGSEATYESGFVIDKFPISRPNLTFSTLTVSNMSPEDSSIYLCSVTSGRAPYFGPGTRLLVL.

V is TRBV11-2 and J is TRBJ1-1, with D unresolved. Germline-derived CDR1 and CDR2 are SGHAT and FQNNGV. The V end was cut by 5 bases, the J end by 1 base, with 8 bases between. The CDR3 runs to 13 residues. CDR3 amino acids: CASSHTENTEAFF. The CDR3 DNA reads TGTGCCAGCAGCCATACAGAGAACACTGAAGCTTTCTTT.

This sequence joins TRBV9 and TRBJ2-2; D not certain. CDR1 and CDR2 (germline): SGDLS, YYNGEE. The CDR3 is 16 amino acids. V was cut by 0 bases and J by 1 base, with 10 bases left in between. DNA for the CDR3: TGTGCCAGCAGCGTAGAAGTCTCCCGGAACACCGGGGAGCTGTTTTTT. It codes for CASSVEVSRNTGELFF.

Remarks on this clone: The sample carries other DNA sequences with the same CDR3. The chain has TRBV5-1 and TRBJ1-2; 9 positions agree with TRBD1. V lost 4 bases, J lost 2 bases, and 3 bases stayed unmatched. Germline V gene data show CDR1 as SGHRS and CDR2 as YFSETQ. This CDR3 has 14 residues. The CDR3 sequence is CASSLGTGNYGYTF. The DNA for the CDR3 is TGCGCCAGCAGCCTAGGGACAGGGAACTATGGCTACACCTTC. Based on the CDR3 plus reference TRBV5-1 and TRBJ1-2, the full variable domain is KAGVTQTPRYLIKTRGQQVTLSCSPISGHRSVSWYQQTPGQGLQFLFEYFSETQRNKGNFPGRFSGRQFSNSRSEMNVSTLELGDSALYLCASSLGTGNYGYTFGSGTRLTVV.

The rearrangement links TRBV7-6 to TRBJ2-7; 9 nucleotides agree with TRBD2. V was pared by 2 bases and J by 2 bases, with 4 bases of the junction left unmatched. The CDR3 is made up of 15 amino acids. Germline CDR1 SGHVS, CDR2 FNYEAQ. This chain's CDR3 is CASSLNAGGPYEQYF. As DNA, the CDR3 is TGTGCCAGCAGCTTAAACGCGGGAGGGCCCTACGAGCAGTACTTC.

The DNA of the CDR3 is TGTGCCAGCAGCCTTCTGAGACTAGTAGGCTACGAGCAGTACTTC. Translating it yields CASSLLRLVGYEQYF. V gene TRBV7-9 combines with J gene TRBJ2-7; TRBD2 is a possible D gene (6 bases). This CDR3 region has 15 residues. CDR1 and CDR2 (germline): SEHNR, FQNEAQ (reference sequence). The germline V and J ends were trimmed by 5 bases and 3 bases, with 17 bases remaining between them.

The chain links TRBV11-2 to TRBJ2-2; D is undetermined. Looked up from germline, CDR1 is SGHAT and CDR2 is FQNNGV. The CDR3 length is 17 residues. Trimming took off 7 bases at V and 5 bases at J, with 23 bases between the two ends. CDR3 sequence (DNA): TGTGCCAGCACCGCCCCTAAGTACCGGGTCGGTACCGGGGAGCTGTTTTTT. Protein: CASTAPKYRVGTGELFF.

The gene calls are TRBV18 and TRBJ2-7, with D uncertain. The V gene lost 3 bases and the J gene lost 0 bases, with 21 bases spanning the gap. CDR3 size: 18 residues. CDR1 KGHSH and CDR2 LQKENI come from the germline V gene. CDR3 amino acids: CASSPRLPSPGGSYEQYF. The CDR3 DNA reads as TGTGCCAGCTCACCGCGGCTTCCCAGTCCGGGCGGCTCCTACGAGCAGTACTTC.